These 10 T cell receptor beta chains were all obtained from the same sample, sequenced in a study of T cells in Graves' hyperthyroidism and ophthalmopathy. RNA transcripts provided the source from which TCR beta CDR3 regions were amplified. In the first-round RT-PCR of the TCR CDR3, the HTBI primer set was used. A single record per CDR3 protein comes from TCRdb applying MiXCR to the multiplex PCR reads. The repertoire includes 370,000 or so distinct CDR3 sequences, approximately 15% of them detected once, and roughly a quarter sits in the top ten. The specimen was blood. Source of these receptors: a woman under 30 with Graves' hyperthyroidism that later progressed to Graves' ophthalmopathy.

The chain has TRBV20-1 and TRBJ2-7, with 9 bases fitting TRBD1. This CDR3 has 13 amino acids. V shed 0 bases, J shed 6 bases, and the junction held 3 bases outside the gene matches. Germline V gene lookup returns CDR1 DFQATT and CDR2 SNEGSKA (reference sequence). DNA of the CDR3: TGCAGTGCTAGAGAAGGGACAGGGTTCGAGCAGTACTTC. Its translation: CSAREGTGFEQYF.

A few counts support this clonotype. The CDR3 loop reads CASSSGGWGEQYF. CDR3 nucleotide sequence: TGTGCCAGCAGCTCAGGGGGCTGGGGCGAGCAGTACTTC. J is TRBJ2-7 and V is TRBV2; 8 bases are a match to TRBD1. After removal of 6 bases from V and 6 bases from J, the junction contained 7 bases not matched to a gene. Germline CDR1 reads SNHLY; CDR2 reads FYNNEI. This CDR3 comprises 13 residues.

Of note for this clonotype: A read error may be the cause here, since a much bigger clone is one base away. The chain links TRBV20-1 to TRBJ2-5; the D gene could be TRBD1 or TRBD2 (5 bases each). The J call may be mistaken, given a closer DNA end match to TRBJ2-1. CDR1 is DFQATT and CDR2 is SNEGSKA in the germline V gene (reference sequence). The CDR3 extends over 13 amino acids. The CDR3, as DNA: TGCAGTGCGGGTCCGAGGGGTTTGGAGACCCAGTTCTTC. Encoded protein: CSAGPRGLETQFF.

V is TRBV4-1 and J is TRBJ2-7, with D perhaps matching TRBD1 (5 bases). Looked up from germline, CDR1 is MGHRA and CDR2 is YSYEKL. Between the trimmed V and J ends, which lost 0 bases and 2 bases, there was a span of 17 bases. The CDR3 sequence is 17 residues long. CDR3 DNA: TGCGCCAGCAGCCAAGATTTGAAGGGGTGGGGAACCTACGAGCAGTACTTC. It yields the protein CASSQDLKGWGTYEQYF.

This chain joins TRBV12-3 or TRBV12-4 and TRBJ2-7; 8 bases align to TRBD1. After removal of 6 bases from V and 5 bases from J, the junction contained 6 bases not matched to a gene. This CDR3 is built from 13 residues. The CDR3 DNA sequence: TGTGCCAGCAGGGGGTCAGGGGGCAACGAGCAGTACTTC. Translated: CASRGSGGNEQYF.

In its sample, this clonotype was seen many times. The V gene is TRBV27, the J gene TRBJ2-1; perhaps D is TRBD1 or TRBD2 (5 bases each). Trimming removed 2 bases from V and 11 bases from J, with 13 bases in between. CDR1 is MNHEY and CDR2 is SMNVEV in the germline V gene (reference sequence). The CDR3 sequence is 13 residues long. The CDR3 DNA follows: TGTGCCAGCAGTTTAAAGGGACCCACCAAGCAGTTCTTC. It yields the protein CASSLKGPTKQFF.

There are a few counts of this clonotype. CDR3 loop: CASSLNSQTNEKLFF. Written as DNA, the CDR3 is TGTGCCAGCAGCTTAAATTCACAGACTAATGAAAAACTGTTTTTT. The rearrangement joins TRBV7-8 to TRBJ1-4; D is ambiguous. Deletions cut 2 bases from V and 2 bases from J, with 9 bases between. Germline loops: CDR1 SGHVS, CDR2 FQNEAQ. The CDR3 consists of 15 residues.

The table lists this clonotype with many counts. The chain couples TRBV10-3 to TRBJ2-1; TRBD1 matches at 9 bases. From germline, CDR1 is ENHRY and CDR2 SYGVKD. Trimming removed 1 base from V and 6 bases from J; junction bases left unmatched: 7. The CDR3 totals 16 residues. CDR3 loop: CAISEWWDRDSNEQFF. As DNA, the CDR3 is TGTGCCATCAGTGAGTGGTGGGACAGGGATTCCAATGAGCAGTTCTTC.

This chain links TRBV19 with TRBJ2-2; D ambiguous. Germline-derived CDR1 and CDR2 are LNHDA and SQIVND (reference sequence). The CDR3 covers 12 residues. Trimming cost V 11 bases and J 5 bases, with 12 bases left between them. DNA for the CDR3: TGTGCCGGATCCTTCGGTACCGGGGAGCTGTTTTTT. It yields the protein CAGSFGTGELFF.

Regarding this clonotype: A much bigger clone sits one base away, suggesting this may be a read error. This chain joins TRBV11-2 and TRBJ2-1; weak D call: TRBD2 (6 bases). The CDR3 runs 22 residues. Germline V CDR1 and CDR2: SGHAT, FQNNGV. V lost 5 bases, J lost 0 bases, and 32 bases lay in between. CDR3 residues: CASSLNRLVGETFLGSYNEQFF. The CDR3, as DNA: TGTGCCAGCAGCCTTAACCGACTAGTGGGAGAGACCTTCCTAGGCTCCTACAATGAGCAGTTCTTC.